This T cell receptor beta chain is from a study of blood T cell repertoires in COVID-19 (dated by TCRdb to 2020 to 2021). Broadly, across the study: Samples covering the acute and convalescent phases of COVID-19 were provided by collaborators in the United States, Italy and Spain. The prospective study material was composed of cDNA or gDNA derived from T cells, B-cell-depleted T cells, or PBMCs. The dataset comprised deeply sampled blood TCRbeta repertoires from subjects exposed to, actively infected with, or recovered from COVID-19. The repertoires were released in a freely available public database meant as a resource for research on the immune response to SARS-CoV-2. Samples were obtained from the ongoing ImmuneRACE study (first 160 participants) and from 1,254 subjects provided by 6 global collaborators. Nearly every sample came with metadata listing a de-identified subject ID, COVID-19 status, age in years and sex. HLA class I and class II types, where available, came from metadata supplied by the sample provider rather than from assay-based typing. What the authors observed across the whole study: How much clinical and demographic metadata was included differed by source and by participant, and the metadata was provided uncurated.

Each collaborating institution followed its own protocols to collect whole blood in K2EDTA tubes. For TCRbeta analysis, collaborator samples were shipped as frozen whole blood, as isolated PBMCs, or as DNA extracted from either sample type. TCRbeta CDR3 regions were amplified from genomic DNA using the immunoSEQ Assay, a bias-controlled multiplex PCR. The original pipeline was this. The number of nucleated cells in each sample was estimated from the amplification of reference gene primers within the assay. Sequence reads were collapsed and filtered to measure the absolute abundance of every unique TCRbeta CDR3 rearrangement. For each sample, productive Simpson clonality was calculated as the square root of Simpson's diversity index across productive rearrangements. TCRdb took this table from immuneACCESS and kept in-frame rearrangements with V and J called. Such tables lack part of the clones; where checked against another copy, unresolved V genes explain under half of the gap, and the rest is unexplained. That table furnishes V, J and clone size, whereas the DNA furnished D and trimming. The sample contains 71,000 or so clones, approximately 87% of them found a single time. 17% of the sample is taken by the ten largest.

The CDR3 measures 13 amino acids from cysteine to phenylalanine. The entry retains the CDR3 DNA only, 39 bases that are in frame from base 1. Trimming takes 5 bases from V and 8 bases from J, and the germline ends sit 15 bases apart. The CDR1 and CDR2 encoded by the germline V gene are SGHTA and FQGTGA. On this clone itself: Its target antigen remains unknown. It has no much larger one-base neighbor in the sample; base qualities were not kept.

The sequence was collected from a man at least 80 years old in a cohort sampled during active COVID-19. In this chain, TRBV7-3 is recombined with TRBJ1-1; D gene: possibly TRBD1, on 6 matching bases. Sequences were obtained from peripheral blood. The base sequence is TGTGCCAGCAGCGCGATACGGACAGCAGAAGCTTTCTTT. It codes for CASSAIRTAEAFF.